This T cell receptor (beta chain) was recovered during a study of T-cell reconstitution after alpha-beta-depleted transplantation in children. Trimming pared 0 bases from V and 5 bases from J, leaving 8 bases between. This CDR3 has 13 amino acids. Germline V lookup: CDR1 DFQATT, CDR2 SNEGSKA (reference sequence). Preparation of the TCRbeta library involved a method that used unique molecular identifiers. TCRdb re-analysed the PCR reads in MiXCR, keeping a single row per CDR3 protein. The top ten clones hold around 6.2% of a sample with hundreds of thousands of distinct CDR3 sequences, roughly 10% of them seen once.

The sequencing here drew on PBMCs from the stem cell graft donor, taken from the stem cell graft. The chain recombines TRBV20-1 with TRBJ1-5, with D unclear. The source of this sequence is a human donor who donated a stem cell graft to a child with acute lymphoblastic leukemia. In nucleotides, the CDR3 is TGCAGTGCTAGAGATGAGAGCGATCAGCCCCAGCATTTT. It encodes CSARDESDQPQHF.